These T cell receptor beta chains were read from a single sample in a study of T cell repertoires in cytomegalovirus infection. One entry per CDR3 protein results from TCRdb running MiXCR on the reads. This sample has some 320,000 distinct CDR3 sequences, with 8% to 9.5% found just once. Sequencing was done on a sample of PBMCs. These receptors were taken from a human donor in good health (CMV status not recorded). Some clones in this sample may be carry-over from other donors' samples. Each CDR3 is given with its conserved first and last residue. A D gene is named only where the DNA matches it firmly. Part of the rows lack a size; the others show once, few, many or a class for expanded clones.

clone_size	j_call	v_call	d_call	cdr3_nt	cdr3_aa
NA	TRBJ1-5	TRBV6-1	NA	TGTGCCAGCGCGATCTCCGGGATGGCCCAGCATTTT	CASAISGMAQHF
NA	TRBJ2-7	TRBV28	NA	TGTGCCAGCAGTTTAATCCATTTTGGTAGGGGTGGCTCCTACGAGCAGTACTTC	CASSLIHFGRGGSYEQYF
many	TRBJ1-5	TRBV7-9	NA	TGTGCCAGCAGCTCCGGGGGGGGAGAGCCCCAGCATTTT	CASSSGGGEPQHF
many	TRBJ2-1	TRBV29-1	NA	TGCAGCGTCCCAGAGCGACTCGAAATAACCTACAATGAGCAGTTCTTC	CSVPERLEITYNEQFF
NA	TRBJ1-1	TRBV28	NA	TGTGCCAGCAGTCGGACGGTAGTAGTCACTGAAGCTTTCTTT	CASSRTVVVTEAFF
NA	TRBJ2-2	TRBV20-1	NA	TGCAGTGCTAGAATATGGCAGGAGGGTTACACCGGGGAGCTGTTTTTT	CSARIWQEGYTGELFF
many	TRBJ2-7	TRBV7-6	NA	TGTGCCAGCACCCGGGGCTCCCGGGACGAGCAGTACTTC	CASTRGSRDEQYF
NA	TRBJ2-1	TRBV7-9	NA	TGTGCCAGCAGCTCTCAAAACTCCTACAATGAGCAGTTCTTC	CASSSQNSYNEQFF
many	TRBJ2-7	TRBV7-2	NA	TGTGCCAGCAGCTTAGTTCGACTACTAGCCGCGGACGAGCAGTACTTC	CASSLVRLLAADEQYF
few	TRBJ2-5	TRBV29-1	NA	TGCGGGTGCTCCCTCCAAGAGACCCAGTACTTC	CGCSLQETQYF
many	TRBJ1-2	TRBV4-2	NA	TGTGCCAGCAGCCAAGAACTCGGCGGTGGCTACACCTTC	CASSQELGGGYTF
NA	TRBJ2-3	TRBV10-1	NA	TGCGCCAGCAGTGAGGGGCGGGATACGCAGTATTTT	CASSEGRDTQYF
NA	TRBJ2-1	TRBV2	TRBD2	TGTGCCAGCAGTGAAGCGCGGACTAGCGGGAGAAGCTACAATGAGCAGTTCTTC	CASSEARTSGRSYNEQFF
many	TRBJ2-7	TRBV29-1	TRBD1	TGCAGCGTTGCGGACAGGGACCCTTACGAGCAGTACTTC	CSVADRDPYEQYF
few	TRBJ2-7	TRBV3-1	NA	TGTGCCAGCAGCCCAAGAAGCGCCCACGAGCAGTACTTC	CASSPRSAHEQYF
NA	TRBJ2-7	TRBV11-2	TRBD2	TGTGCCAGCAGCTTAGAGGGGGCTAGCGGGAGGGTCCGCTCCTACGAGCAGTACTTC	CASSLEGASGRVRSYEQYF
NA	TRBJ1-1	TRBV9	NA	TGTGCCAGCAGCATCGCCGGGGCCAAGAACACTGAAGCTTTCTTT	CASSIAGAKNTEAFF
NA	TRBJ2-1	TRBV20-1	NA	TGCAGTGCTGGCCGGGGGCAAAATGAGCAGTTCTTC	CSAGRGQNEQFF
NA	TRBJ1-5	TRBV2	TRBD1	TGTGCCAGCAGCCTCGGGGACAGATATCAGCCCCAGCATTTT	CASSLGDRYQPQHF
NA	TRBJ2-1	TRBV27	TRBD2	TGTGCCAGCGGCCTCGTGGGGGGGGTAGGTGAGCAGTTCTTC	CASGLVGGVGEQFF
many	TRBJ2-6	TRBV7-2	NA	TGTGCCAGCAGCTTAAGCCCAGGGGTAAATACTGGGGCCAACGTCCTGACTTTC	CASSLSPGVNTGANVLTF
many	TRBJ1-2	TRBV7-2	NA	TGTGCCAGCAGCTTGCCCCGGGGGTACGGCTACACCTTC	CASSLPRGYGYTF
NA	TRBJ1-2	TRBV15	NA	TGTGCCACCAGCGAGGGGGAAACTAACTATGGCTACACCTTC	CATSEGETNYGYTF
few	TRBJ2-5	TRBV7-6	TRBD1	TGTGCCAGCAGCCCAGCCGGGACAGGGCTTTTGGAGACCCAGTACTTC	CASSPAGTGLLETQYF
few	TRBJ1-5	TRBV19	NA	TGTGCCAGTAGTATAGGGGGGGCCGGGCCGCGGCCCCAGCATTTT	CASSIGGAGPRPQHF
many	TRBJ2-3	TRBV7-2	NA	TGTGCCAGCAGCACCCGGACTTCCACAGATACGCAGTATTTT	CASSTRTSTDTQYF
few	TRBJ1-5	TRBV25-1	NA	TGTGCCAGCAGTGCTAGCTCGCATCAGCCCCAGCATTTT	CASSASSHQPQHF
many	TRBJ2-3	TRBV12-3/TRBV12-4	TRBD2	TGTGCCAGCAGTCCCGGGACTAGCGGTGATACGCAGTATTTT	CASSPGTSGDTQYF
NA	TRBJ2-5	TRBV11-1	NA	TGTGCCAGCAGCACCTTGGACGGGACGGAGACCCAGTACTTC	CASSTLDGTETQYF
many	TRBJ1-2	TRBV29-1	NA	TGCAGCGTTGATACTGGTCGTGGCTACACCTTC	CSVDTGRGYTF
few	TRBJ2-5	TRBV11-2	NA	TGTGCCAGCAGCACGAGGACAGCGCGGGAGACCCAGTACTTC	CASSTRTARETQYF
few	TRBJ2-7	TRBV28	NA	TGTGCCAGCAGTTTACAGTTCCACGAGCAGTACTTC	CASSLQFHEQYF
NA	TRBJ2-2	TRBV20-1	TRBD1	TGCAGTGTCGACAGGGGTCACACCGGGGAGCTGTTTTTT	CSVDRGHTGELFF
many	TRBJ2-1	TRBV7-3	TRBD1	TGTGCCAGCAGCTCAACAGGGGGCTACAATGAGCAGTTCTTC	CASSSTGGYNEQFF
NA	TRBJ2-1	TRBV19	TRBD2	TGTGCCAGTAGTATACAGGCTAGCGGGACCGACGATGAGCAGTTCTTC	CASSIQASGTDDEQFF
few	TRBJ2-1	TRBV6-2/TRBV6-3	TRBD2	TGTGCCAGCGCGGGGGTCTCGATTGAGCAGTTCTTC	CASAGVSIEQFF
few	TRBJ2-3	TRBV10-3	TRBD2	TGTGCCATCAGTGACCCTGGGGGGGGGACAGATACGCAGTATTTT	CAISDPGGGTDTQYF
NA	TRBJ2-3	TRBV19	NA	TGTGCCAGTAGCCCAGACAGGTCAAGCACAGATACGCAGTATTTT	CASSPDRSSTDTQYF
few	TRBJ1-2	TRBV7-2	NA	TGTGCCAGCAGCCCCGAACTAAGTGGCTACACCTTC	CASSPELSGYTF
NA	TRBJ1-2	TRBV19	NA	TGTGCCACTACTCAGGGATATGGCTACACCTTC	CATTQGYGYTF
few	TRBJ1-2	TRBV19	NA	TGTGCCAGTAGTGAACCCGGGACACGAGTCCGCTATGGCTACACCTTC	CASSEPGTRVRYGYTF
few	TRBJ2-1	TRBV28	TRBD2	TGTGCCAGCAGTTTAGGACTAGATGGTGAGCAGTTCTTC	CASSLGLDGEQFF
many	TRBJ2-5	TRBV6-2/TRBV6-3	NA	TGTGCCAGCAGCTTCTCCGCACCGACAGTACGGGAGACCCAGTACTTC	CASSFSAPTVRETQYF
NA	TRBJ2-1	TRBV6-2/TRBV6-3	TRBD2	TGTGCCAGCAGTCTGGTCGTCTGGCGGGAGTGGATCAATGAGCAGTTCTTC	CASSLVVWREWINEQFF
many	TRBJ2-1	TRBV7-2	NA	TGTGCCAGCAGCACTTTCGGGCCCCAAAACAATGAGCAGTTCTTC	CASSTFGPQNNEQFF
many	TRBJ2-1	TRBV4-2	NA	TGTGCCAGCAGCCAAGATAGTGTTCGGGCCGAGCAGTTCTTC	CASSQDSVRAEQFF
NA	TRBJ2-3	TRBV29-1	TRBD1	TGCAGCGTTGGCCGGGACAGGCCCACAGATACGCAGTATTTT	CSVGRDRPTDTQYF
few	TRBJ1-5	TRBV6-6	NA	TGTGCCAGCCAATTAGTCGGATCCAATCAGCCCCAGCATTTT	CASQLVGSNQPQHF
NA	TRBJ2-2	TRBV25-1	TRBD2	TGTGCCAGCAAGGGACTAGCGGGAGACGGGGAGCTGTTTTTT	CASKGLAGDGELFF
NA	TRBJ1-5	TRBV7-2	TRBD1	TGTGCCAGCAGCCTCCTCGGACAGGGGTTCAATCAGCCCCAGCATTTT	CASSLLGQGFNQPQHF
NA	TRBJ2-3	TRBV28	TRBD2	TGTGCCAGCAGGGGACTATGGGCAGATACGCAGTATTTT	CASRGLWADTQYF
NA	TRBJ2-6	TRBV4-3	NA	TGCGCCAGCAGCCAAGCCGTCTCTGGGGCCAACGTCCTGACTTTC	CASSQAVSGANVLTF
NA	TRBJ1-3	TRBV7-9	TRBD1	TGTGCCAGCAGCTTTTGGGGGACAGCAGGAAACACCATATATTTT	CASSFWGTAGNTIYF
NA	TRBJ2-2	TRBV4-2	NA	TGTGCCAGCAGCCAAGATCTTGGAGTCTCGAGGACCGGGGAGCTGTTTTTT	CASSQDLGVSRTGELFF
many	TRBJ1-1	TRBV7-2	NA	TGTGCCAGCAGCTTAGCGCTGGGGCAGTGGGACACTGAAGCTTTCTTT	CASSLALGQWDTEAFF
NA	TRBJ1-4	TRBV7-3	TRBD1	TGTGCCAGCAGCTATAATCGACAGGGTGATGAAAAACTGTTTTTT	CASSYNRQGDEKLFF
many	TRBJ2-1	TRBV7-2	NA	TGTGCCAGCAGCTCGGGGATGAGCTCCTACAATGAGCAGTTCTTC	CASSSGMSSYNEQFF
few	TRBJ1-2	TRBV28	NA	TGTGCCAGCAGTCGGAGCTATGGCTACACCTTC	CASSRSYGYTF
many	TRBJ2-1	TRBV6-1	NA	TGTGCCAGCAGCCCCGCATCCAGGGGCTCCTACAATGAGCAGTTCTTC	CASSPASRGSYNEQFF